This TCR beta chain was obtained from a study of blood T cell repertoires in COVID-19. Study summary: T cells, B-cell-depleted T cells, or PBMCs provided the cDNA or gDNA that served as material.

As originally analysed: Estimation of nucleated cell counts was performed using reference gene primer amplification. Generated by immunoSEQ multiplex PCR, the TCRdb table keeps only in-frame clones and is missing some. The DNA gave D and trimming, while V, J and clone size come from that table. The sample contains over 25,000 clones, about four fifths of which appear only once. This CDR3 has 15 residues. Germline CDR1 GTSNPN, CDR2 SVGIG (reference sequence). V dropped 0 bases and J dropped 7 bases, with 15 bases sitting between them. This sequence was found in a man older than 75 with active COVID-19. Sequencing was carried out using peripheral blood. The rearrangement uses TRBV30 and TRBJ1-4, with D tentatively TRBD1 (6 bases). In DNA form, the CDR3 reads TGTGCCTGGAGTGTTTTAGGGCAGGGGAGTGAAAAACTGTTTTTT. This encodes CAWSVLGQGSEKLFF.